Listed below are T cell receptor beta chains from one sample, sequenced in a study of blood T cell repertoires in COVID-19. Produced via immunoSEQ multiplex PCR; TCRdb's table is partial and in-frame only. Here the sample spans 110,000 or so clones, roughly nine tenths being singletons. Sequenced input: peripheral blood. The receptors stem from a human donor in a cohort sampled during active COVID-19. The CDR3 runs from the conserved cysteine through the conserved F or W. Each record gives: J gene, D gene, clone size, V gene, CDR3 DNA, CDR3 protein. A D gene is named only where the DNA matches it firmly. For some rows the clone size is stated as once, few or many, or as a class when expanded; others skip it.

j_call: TRBJ2-2
d_call: .
clone_size: .
v_call: TRBV2
cdr3_nt: TGTGCCAGCAGTGAAAGGCGGTCCGGGGAGCTGTTTTTT
cdr3_aa: CASSERRSGELFF

j_call: TRBJ2-3
d_call: TRBD2
clone_size: .
v_call: TRBV5-1
cdr3_nt: TGCGCCAGCAGCTTAGGAAGCGGGAGGCCGGGGGGCACAGATACGCAGTATTTT
cdr3_aa: CASSLGSGRPGGTDTQYF

j_call: TRBJ1-5
d_call: .
clone_size: .
v_call: TRBV7-2
cdr3_nt: TGTGCCAGCAGCAAAGGGCAGGGAGGTCAGCCCCAGCATTTT
cdr3_aa: CASSKGQGGQPQHF

j_call: TRBJ1-2
d_call: .
clone_size: .
v_call: TRBV6-5
cdr3_nt: TGTGCCAGCAGTTACCGAACACCACCTAACTATGGCTACACCTTC
cdr3_aa: CASSYRTPPNYGYTF

j_call: TRBJ1-5
d_call: .
clone_size: .
v_call: TRBV3-1/TRBV3-2
cdr3_nt: TGTGCCAGCAGCCAAGATTCGGGAAGCAATCAGCCCCAGCATTTT
cdr3_aa: CASSQDSGSNQPQHF

j_call: TRBJ1-5
d_call: .
clone_size: .
v_call: TRBV9
cdr3_nt: TGTGCCAGCAGCGTTAATTCTCAGTCCAAACCCCAAGGGGGCAATCAGCCCCAGCATTTT
cdr3_aa: CASSVNSQSKPQGGNQPQHF

j_call: TRBJ2-2
d_call: .
clone_size: .
v_call: TRBV6-4
cdr3_nt: TGTGCCAGCAGTGACTCGTATTCCGGGTCGAACACCGGGGAGCTGTTTTTT
cdr3_aa: CASSDSYSGSNTGELFF

j_call: TRBJ2-2
d_call: .
clone_size: once
v_call: TRBV15
cdr3_nt: TGTGCCACCAGCAGAGTTACAGGAAGTCCCGGGGAGCTGTTTTTT
cdr3_aa: CATSRVTGSPGELFF

j_call: TRBJ1-6
d_call: .
clone_size: .
v_call: TRBV14
cdr3_nt: TGTGCCAGCAGCCAAGCCGAGAGCTCCTATAATTCACCCCTCCACTTT
cdr3_aa: CASSQAESSYNSPLHF

j_call: TRBJ2-1
d_call: TRBD1
clone_size: .
v_call: TRBV28
cdr3_nt: TGTGCCAGCACCCAAACAGGGGGCGCGCCCGGGCAGTTCTTC
cdr3_aa: CASTQTGGAPGQFF

j_call: TRBJ2-3
d_call: .
clone_size: .
v_call: TRBV7-6
cdr3_nt: TGTGCCAGCGCGATCTCGGACGGGTGGGAGAGAAGCACAGATACGCAGTATTTT
cdr3_aa: CASAISDGWERSTDTQYF

j_call: TRBJ1-5
d_call: TRBD1
clone_size: .
v_call: TRBV5-1
cdr3_nt: TGCGCCAGCAGCTTGTCGGGGACAGGCTATCAGCCCCAGCATTTT
cdr3_aa: CASSLSGTGYQPQHF

j_call: TRBJ2-1
d_call: TRBD2
clone_size: .
v_call: TRBV12-3/TRBV12-4
cdr3_nt: TGTGCCAGCACAGGACTAGCCGGCAATGAGCAGTTCTTC
cdr3_aa: CASTGLAGNEQFF

j_call: TRBJ2-2
d_call: .
clone_size: .
v_call: TRBV12-5
cdr3_nt: TGTGCTAGTGCCACGGACAGCGCGAACACCGGGGAGCTGTTTTTT
cdr3_aa: CASATDSANTGELFF

j_call: TRBJ1-4
d_call: TRBD1
clone_size: .
v_call: TRBV3-1/TRBV3-2
cdr3_nt: TGTGCCAGCAAAGACAGGGGACCTTCAACTAATGAAAAACTGTTTTTT
cdr3_aa: CASKDRGPSTNEKLFF

j_call: TRBJ1-1
d_call: .
clone_size: .
v_call: TRBV2
cdr3_nt: TGTGCCAGCAGTGAACGGAGGGGTGGGAACACTGAAGCTTTCTTT
cdr3_aa: CASSERRGGNTEAFF

j_call: TRBJ2-3
d_call: TRBD2
clone_size: .
v_call: TRBV10-1
cdr3_nt: TGCGCCAGCAGCCGGGAACAAACCGGGACTAACACAGATACGCAGTATTTT
cdr3_aa: CASSREQTGTNTDTQYF

j_call: TRBJ2-7
d_call: TRBD2
clone_size: .
v_call: TRBV3-1/TRBV3-2
cdr3_nt: TGTGCCAGCAGCCAAGATCTGGTCTGGACTAGTCGGAGCTCCTACGAGCAGTACTTC
cdr3_aa: CASSQDLVWTSRSSYEQYF

j_call: TRBJ2-5
d_call: TRBD2
clone_size: .
v_call: TRBV6-4
cdr3_nt: TGTGCCAGCAGCGCGGGAGAGTTGGAGACCCAGTACTTC
cdr3_aa: CASSAGELETQYF

j_call: TRBJ2-7
d_call: .
clone_size: .
v_call: TRBV18
cdr3_nt: TGTGCCAGCTCACCACCAGGGGTCTTCTACGAGCAGTACTTC
cdr3_aa: CASSPPGVFYEQYF

j_call: TRBJ2-3
d_call: .
clone_size: .
v_call: TRBV11-2
cdr3_nt: TGTGCCAGCAGCTTAATACACCAGAAAAATACGCAGTATTTT
cdr3_aa: CASSLIHQKNTQYF

j_call: TRBJ1-4
d_call: TRBD1
clone_size: .
v_call: TRBV2
cdr3_nt: TGTGCCAGCGGGGACAGGGGGCGGAAACTTCTGTTTTTT
cdr3_aa: CASGDRGRKLLFF

j_call: TRBJ2-5
d_call: .
clone_size: .
v_call: TRBV7-7
cdr3_nt: TGTGCCAGCAGCTTACGGAGCGGCGCGGCCTCCCAGACCCAGTACTTC
cdr3_aa: CASSLRSGAASQTQYF

j_call: TRBJ2-3
d_call: TRBD1
clone_size: .
v_call: TRBV6-6
cdr3_nt: TGTGCCAGCGAGCGCGACAGGGAAGCAGATACGCAGTATTTT
cdr3_aa: CASERDREADTQYF

j_call: TRBJ1-2
d_call: TRBD1
clone_size: once
v_call: TRBV30
cdr3_nt: TGTGCCTGGAGTGGGGGGGGACAGGGATCACCCAACTATGGCTACACCTTC
cdr3_aa: CAWSGGGQGSPNYGYTF

j_call: TRBJ2-5
d_call: TRBD1
clone_size: .
v_call: TRBV27
cdr3_nt: TGTGCCAGCAGCCGAGGACAGGGGCTCCTGGGGACCCAGTACTTC
cdr3_aa: CASSRGQGLLGTQYF

j_call: TRBJ2-3
d_call: .
clone_size: .
v_call: TRBV5-1
cdr3_nt: TGCGCCAGCAGCCGGGGGGCGTCGGGGGATACGCAGTATTTT
cdr3_aa: CASSRGASGDTQYF